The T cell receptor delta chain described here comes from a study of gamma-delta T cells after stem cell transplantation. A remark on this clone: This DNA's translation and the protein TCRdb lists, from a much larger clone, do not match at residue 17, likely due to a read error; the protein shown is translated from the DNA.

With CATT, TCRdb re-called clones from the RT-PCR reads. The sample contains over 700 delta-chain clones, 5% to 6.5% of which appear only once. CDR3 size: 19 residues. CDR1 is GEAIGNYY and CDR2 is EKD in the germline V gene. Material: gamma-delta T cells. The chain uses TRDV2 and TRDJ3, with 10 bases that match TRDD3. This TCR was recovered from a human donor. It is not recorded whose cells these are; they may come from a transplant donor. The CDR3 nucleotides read TGTGCCTGTGACACCATCCTGGGGGATATCTCCTGGGACACCCGACAGCTGTTTTTC. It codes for CACDTILGDISWDTRQLFF.